The 10 T cell receptor beta chains listed next were all sequenced from one sample in a study of blood T cell repertoires in COVID-19. TCRdb's table, derived via immunoSEQ multiplex PCR, lists solely in-frame clones and lacks some. This sample has roughly 150,000 clones, with over 75% found just once. The specimen sequenced was PBMCs or T cells enriched from blood (not recorded which). The receptors here all came from a man aged 45 to 65 in a cohort exposed to, infected with or recovered from COVID-19 (not recorded which).

The rearrangement links TRBV6-6 to TRBJ2-6; TRBD1 aligns across 11 bases. Germline V gene lookup returns CDR1 MNHNY and CDR2 SVGAGI (reference sequence). V shed 5 bases, J shed 4 bases, and the junction held 7 bases outside the gene matches. This CDR3 has 17 residues. CDR3 in DNA: TGTGCCAGCAGTCCCGGACAGGGGGCTTCGGGGGCCAACGTCCTGACTTTC. Protein sequence: CASSPGQGASGANVLTF.

The chain combines TRBV19 with TRBJ1-5, with D possibly matching TRBD1 (6 bases). The CDR3 is made up of 14 amino acids. V was cut by 4 bases and J by 7 bases, with 14 bases left in between. From germline, CDR1 is LNHDA and CDR2 SQIVND (reference sequence). The CDR3 sequence: CASSTTGPGQPQHF. The CDR3 DNA reads TGTGCCAGTAGTACCACAGGGCCGGGGCAGCCCCAGCATTTT.

This clone turned up a few times. The chain is built from TRBV7-6 and TRBJ2-7, with 8 bases identical to TRBD2. The CDR3 contains 15 residues. Germline CDR1 and CDR2: SGHVS and FNYEAQ. J gave up 7 bases and V 1 base, and 9 bases lay outside the gene matches. CDR3 amino acids: CASSLEAGGAQEQYF. The CDR3 region has the DNA TGTGCCAGCAGCTTAGAAGCCGGGGGGGCCCAAGAGCAGTACTTC.

The rearrangement links TRBV6-6 to TRBJ2-1; D might be TRBD2 (7 bases). The germline V and J ends were trimmed by 8 bases and 7 bases, with 18 bases remaining between them. CDR1 and CDR2 from the germline V gene are MNHNY and SVGAGI (reference sequence). CDR3 length equals 14 residues. Here the CDR3 reads CASRFGGPGNEQFF. CDR3 nucleotide sequence: TGTGCCAGCCGTTTCGGGGGGCCGGGGAATGAGCAGTTCTTC.

The CDR3 region has the DNA TGTGCCAGCAGCCTCTTTTGGACTAGCGGGAGAGTCTACGAGCAGTACTTC. It encodes CASSLFWTSGRVYEQYF. The chain employs TRBV5-8 and TRBJ2-7; 13 bases are a match to TRBD2. With V trimmed by 4 bases and J by 3 bases, 10 bases remained unmatched. The CDR3 has 17 amino acids. The germline gives CDR1 SGHTS, CDR2 YDEGEE.

This clone was detected only once. The V and J genes are TRBV11-2 and TRBJ2-5, with TRBD2 as a possible D gene (6 bases). The V gene lost 0 bases and the J gene lost 0 bases, with 11 bases spanning the gap. Germline-derived CDR1 and CDR2 are SGHAT and FQNNGV. CDR3 length: 16 amino acids. The DNA of the CDR3 is TGTGCCAGCAGCTTAGAGGCGGGGACGTACCAAGAGACCCAGTACTTC. The encoded protein is CASSLEAGTYQETQYF. Supplemented by reference TRBV11-2 and TRBJ2-5, the full variable domain reads EAGVAQSPRYKIIEKRQSVAFWCNPISGHATLYWYQQILGQGPKLLIQFQNNGVVDDSQLPKDRFSAERLKGVDSTLKIQPAKLEDSAVYLCASSLEAGTYQETQYFGPGTRLLVL.

This clone was seen only a few times. The rearrangement uses TRBV4-3 and TRBJ1-4; tentatively, D is TRBD1 (5 bases). Trimming shortened V by 0 bases and J by 8 bases, and 19 bases separated the two germline ends. Looked up from germline, CDR1 is LGHNA and CDR2 is YSLEER. This CDR3 spans 17 amino acids. Here the CDR3 DNA reads TGCGCCAGCAGCCAAGATGCCATCGTAGGGGTTGGAGAAAAACTGTTTTTT. Amino acids: CASSQDAIVGVGEKLFF.

The chain is built from TRBV7-2 and TRBJ2-1, with D maybe TRBD1 (6 bases). V gave up 8 bases and J gave up 0 bases, with 17 bases separating them. This CDR3 has 16 residues. Germline CDR1 is SGHTA and CDR2 is FQGNSA. Here the CDR3 DNA reads TGTGCCAGCGGTAATTGGACAGTCGCCTCCTACAATGAGCAGTTCTTC. It yields the protein CASGNWTVASYNEQFF.

The V call is TRBV5-5, the J call TRBJ1-1; 10 nucleotides agree with TRBD1. The ends lost 1 base at V and 6 bases at J; junction bases unmatched: 3. This CDR3 has 14 residues. Germline V CDR1 and CDR2: SGHKS, YYEKEE (reference sequence). The CDR3 protein is CASSLRQGAAEAFF. The CDR3 coding sequence is TGTGCCAGCAGCTTGAGACAGGGGGCGGCTGAAGCTTTCTTT.

This sequence joins TRBV25-1 and TRBJ1-6; no firm D call. The CDR3 covers 15 residues. CDR1 and CDR2 from the germline V gene are MGHDK and SYGVNS. V was pared by 3 bases and J by 0 bases, with 6 bases between. This CDR3 reads CASSEPSSYNSPLHF. CDR3 coding DNA: TGTGCCAGCAGTGAGCCTAGCTCCTATAATTCACCCCTCCACTTT.